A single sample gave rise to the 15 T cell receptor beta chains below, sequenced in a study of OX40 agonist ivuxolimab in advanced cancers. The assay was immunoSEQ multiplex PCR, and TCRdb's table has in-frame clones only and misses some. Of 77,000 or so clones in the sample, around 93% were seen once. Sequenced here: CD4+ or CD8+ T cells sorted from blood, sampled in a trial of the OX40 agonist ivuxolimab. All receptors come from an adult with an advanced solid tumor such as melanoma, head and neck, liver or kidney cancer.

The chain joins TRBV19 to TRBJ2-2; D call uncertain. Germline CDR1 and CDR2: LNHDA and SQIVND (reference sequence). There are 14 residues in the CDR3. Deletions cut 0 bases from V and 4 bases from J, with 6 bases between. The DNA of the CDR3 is TGTGCCAGTAGTATAGATCATGGCACCGGGGAGCTGTTTTTT. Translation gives CASSIDHGTGELFF.

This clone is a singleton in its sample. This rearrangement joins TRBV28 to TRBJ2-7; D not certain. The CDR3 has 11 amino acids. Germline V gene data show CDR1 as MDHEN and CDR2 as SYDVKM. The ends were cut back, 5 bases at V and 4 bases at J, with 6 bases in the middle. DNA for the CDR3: TGTGCCAGCAGTATGTTATACGAGCAGTACTTC. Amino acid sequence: CASSMLYEQYF.

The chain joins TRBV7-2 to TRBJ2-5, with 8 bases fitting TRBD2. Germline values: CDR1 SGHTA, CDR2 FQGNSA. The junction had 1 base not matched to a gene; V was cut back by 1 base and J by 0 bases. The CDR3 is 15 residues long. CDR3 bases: TGTGCCAGCAGCTTAGGTAGCGGGAACCAAGAGACCCAGTACTTC. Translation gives CASSLGSGNQETQYF.

This chain's CDR3 is CATSRDRTDYGYTF. CDR3 sequence (DNA): TGTGCCACCAGCAGAGATCGGACTGACTATGGCTACACCTTC. The V gene is TRBV15, the J gene TRBJ1-2; D ambiguous. Trimming shortened V by 0 bases and J by 3 bases, and 8 bases separated the two germline ends. Germline V CDR1 and CDR2: LNHNV, YYDKDF (reference sequence). This CDR3 contains 14 residues.

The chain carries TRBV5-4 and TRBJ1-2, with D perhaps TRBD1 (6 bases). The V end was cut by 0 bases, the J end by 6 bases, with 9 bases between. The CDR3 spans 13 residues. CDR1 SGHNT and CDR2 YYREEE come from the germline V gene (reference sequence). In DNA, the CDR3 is TGTGCCAGCAGCTTGGATGGGGGGCATGGCTACACCTTC. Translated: CASSLDGGHGYTF. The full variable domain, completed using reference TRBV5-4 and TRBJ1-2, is ETGVTQSPTHLIKTRGQQVTLRCSSQSGHNTVSWYQQALGQGPQFIFQYYREEENGRGNFPPRFSGLQFPNYSSELNVNALELDDSALYLCASSLDGGHGYTFGSGTRLTVV.

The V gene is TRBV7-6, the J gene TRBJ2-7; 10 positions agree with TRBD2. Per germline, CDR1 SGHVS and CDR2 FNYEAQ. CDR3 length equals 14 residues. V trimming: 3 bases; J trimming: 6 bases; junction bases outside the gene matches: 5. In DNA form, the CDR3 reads TGTGCCAGCAGCTTCGGACTAGCGGTAGGCGAGCAGTACTTC. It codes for CASSFGLAVGEQYF.

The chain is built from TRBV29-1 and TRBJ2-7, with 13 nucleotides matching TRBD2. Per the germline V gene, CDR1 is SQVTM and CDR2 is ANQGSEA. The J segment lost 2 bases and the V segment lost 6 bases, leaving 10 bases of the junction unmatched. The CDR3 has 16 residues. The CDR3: CSVLRGTSGKPYEQYF. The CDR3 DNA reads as TGCAGCGTCCTCCGGGGGACTAGCGGGAAGCCCTACGAGCAGTACTTC.

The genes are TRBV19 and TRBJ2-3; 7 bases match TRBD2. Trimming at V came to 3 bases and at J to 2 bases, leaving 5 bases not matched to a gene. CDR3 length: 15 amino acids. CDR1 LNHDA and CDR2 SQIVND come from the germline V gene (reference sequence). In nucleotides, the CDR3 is TGTGCCAGTAGTATGGTAGCGGGCGTCACAGATACGCAGTATTTT. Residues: CASSMVAGVTDTQYF.

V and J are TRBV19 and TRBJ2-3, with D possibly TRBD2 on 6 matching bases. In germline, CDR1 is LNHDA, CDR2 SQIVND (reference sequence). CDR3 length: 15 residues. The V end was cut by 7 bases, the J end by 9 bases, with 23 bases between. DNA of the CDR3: TGTGCCAGTAAGCGGGTTGACCTTCCCGGGGGAACGCAGTATTTT. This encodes CASKRVDLPGGTQYF. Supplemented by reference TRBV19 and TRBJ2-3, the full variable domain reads DGGITQSPKYLFRKEGQNVTLSCEQNLNHDAMYWYRQDPGQGLRLIYYSQIVNDFQKGDIAEGYSVSREKKESFPLTVTSAQKNPTAFYLCASKRVDLPGGTQYFGPGTRLTVL.

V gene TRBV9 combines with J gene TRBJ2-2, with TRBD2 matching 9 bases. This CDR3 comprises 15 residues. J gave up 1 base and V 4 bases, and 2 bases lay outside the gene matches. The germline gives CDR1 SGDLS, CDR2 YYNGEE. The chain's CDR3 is CASSSTSGNTGELFF. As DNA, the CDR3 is TGTGCCAGCAGCTCGACTAGCGGGAACACCGGGGAGCTGTTTTTT.

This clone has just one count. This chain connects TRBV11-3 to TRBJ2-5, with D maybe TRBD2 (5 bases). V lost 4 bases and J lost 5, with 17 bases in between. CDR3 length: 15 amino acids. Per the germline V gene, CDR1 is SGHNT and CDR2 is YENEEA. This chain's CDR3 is CASSSGSTRQETQYF. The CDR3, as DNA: TGTGCCAGCAGCTCGGGATCTACCCGCCAGGAGACCCAGTACTTC.

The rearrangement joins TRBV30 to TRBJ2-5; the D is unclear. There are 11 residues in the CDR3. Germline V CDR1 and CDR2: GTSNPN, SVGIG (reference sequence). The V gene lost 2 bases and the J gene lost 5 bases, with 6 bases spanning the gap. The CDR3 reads CAWSNTETQYF. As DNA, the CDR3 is TGTGCCTGGAGTAATACCGAGACCCAGTACTTC.

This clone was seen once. CDR3 amino acids: CASSLLRTAGSGNTIYF. CDR3 nucleotide sequence: TGTGCCAGCAGCTTATTAAGGACGGCCGGCTCTGGAAACACCATATATTTT. V gene TRBV7-9 combines with J gene TRBJ1-3, with D unresolved. Germline assignment: CDR1 SEHNR and CDR2 FQNEAQ (reference sequence). This CDR3 is 17 amino acids long. V dropped 2 bases and J dropped 0 bases, with 14 bases sitting between them.

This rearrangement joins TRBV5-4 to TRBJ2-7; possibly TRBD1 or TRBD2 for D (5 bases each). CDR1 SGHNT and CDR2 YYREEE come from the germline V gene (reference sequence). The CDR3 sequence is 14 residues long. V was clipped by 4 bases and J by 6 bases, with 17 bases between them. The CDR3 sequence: CASSPGTGAGEQYF. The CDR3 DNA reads TGTGCCAGCAGCCCGGGGACCGGGGCGGGCGAGCAGTACTTC. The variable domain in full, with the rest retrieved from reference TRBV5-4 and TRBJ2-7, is ETGVTQSPTHLIKTRGQQVTLRCSSQSGHNTVSWYQQALGQGPQFIFQYYREEENGRGNFPPRFSGLQFPNYSSELNVNALELDDSALYLCASSPGTGAGEQYFGPGTRLTVT.

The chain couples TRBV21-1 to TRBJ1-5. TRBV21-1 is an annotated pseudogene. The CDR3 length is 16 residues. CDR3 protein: CASSKGPGTGNQPQHF. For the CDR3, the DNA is TGTGCCAGCAGCAAAGGACCCGGGACGGGCAATCAGCCCCAGCATTTT.